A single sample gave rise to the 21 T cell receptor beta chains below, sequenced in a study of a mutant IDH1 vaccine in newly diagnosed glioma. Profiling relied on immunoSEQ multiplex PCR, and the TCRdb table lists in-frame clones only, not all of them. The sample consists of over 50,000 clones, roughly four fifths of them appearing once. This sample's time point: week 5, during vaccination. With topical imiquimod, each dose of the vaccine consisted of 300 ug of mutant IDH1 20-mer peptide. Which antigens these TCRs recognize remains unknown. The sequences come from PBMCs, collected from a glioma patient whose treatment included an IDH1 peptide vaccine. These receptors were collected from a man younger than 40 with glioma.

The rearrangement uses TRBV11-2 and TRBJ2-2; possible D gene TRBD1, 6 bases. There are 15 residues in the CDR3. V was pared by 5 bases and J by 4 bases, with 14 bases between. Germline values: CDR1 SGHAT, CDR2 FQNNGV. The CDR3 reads CASSAYRVGTGELFF. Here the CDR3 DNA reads TGTGCCAGCAGCGCCTACAGGGTGGGCACCGGGGAGCTGTTTTTT.

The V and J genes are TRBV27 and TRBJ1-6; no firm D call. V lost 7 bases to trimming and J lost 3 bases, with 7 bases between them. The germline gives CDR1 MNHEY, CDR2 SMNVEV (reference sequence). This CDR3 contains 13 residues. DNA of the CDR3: TGTGCCAGCATGGGCGACTATAATTCACCCCTCCACTTT. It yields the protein CASMGDYNSPLHF.

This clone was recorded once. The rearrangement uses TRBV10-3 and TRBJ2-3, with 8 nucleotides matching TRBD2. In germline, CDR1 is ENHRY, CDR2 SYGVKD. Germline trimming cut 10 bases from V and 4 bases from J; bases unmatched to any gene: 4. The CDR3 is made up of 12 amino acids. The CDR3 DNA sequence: TGTGCCACACGGGGGGGGCCAGATACGCAGTATTTT. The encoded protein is CATRGGPDTQYF.

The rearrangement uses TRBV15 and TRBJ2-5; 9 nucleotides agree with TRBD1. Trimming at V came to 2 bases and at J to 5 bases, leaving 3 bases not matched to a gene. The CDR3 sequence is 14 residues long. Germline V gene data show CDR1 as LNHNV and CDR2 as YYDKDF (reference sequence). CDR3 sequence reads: CATSRTGGMETQYF. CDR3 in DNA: TGTGCCACCAGCAGAACAGGGGGCATGGAGACCCAGTACTTC.

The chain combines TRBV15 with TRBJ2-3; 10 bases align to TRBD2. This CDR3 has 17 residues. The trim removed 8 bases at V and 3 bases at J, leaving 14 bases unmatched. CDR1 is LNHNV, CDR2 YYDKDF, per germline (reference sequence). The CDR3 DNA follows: TGTGCCACCCAAATCGGCAGGCTAGCGGGGGAGACAGATACGCAGTATTTT. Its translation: CATQIGRLAGETDTQYF.

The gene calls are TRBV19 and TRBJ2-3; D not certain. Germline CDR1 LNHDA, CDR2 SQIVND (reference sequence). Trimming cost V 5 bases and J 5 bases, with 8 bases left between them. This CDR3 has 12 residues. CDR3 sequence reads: CASSAGLDTQYF. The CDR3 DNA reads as TGTGCCAGTAGTGCTGGGTTAGATACGCAGTATTTT.

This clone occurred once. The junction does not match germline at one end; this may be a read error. The CDR3 reads CASSPRAAGPRNF. The CDR3 nucleotides read TGTGCCAGCAGCCCCCGCGCGGCAGGGCCAAGGAACTTC. The chain couples TRBV9 to TRBJ2-7; D possibly corresponds to TRBD1 (5 bases). Germline values: CDR1 SGDLS, CDR2 YYNGEE. This CDR3 contains 13 residues. The complete variable domain, with remaining parts taken from reference TRBV9 and TRBJ2-7, reads DSGVTQTPKHLITATGQRVTLRCSPRSGDLSVYWYQQSLDQGLQFLIQYYNGEERAKGNILERFSAQQFPDLHSELNLSSLELGDSALYFCASSPRAAGPRNFGPGTRLTVT.

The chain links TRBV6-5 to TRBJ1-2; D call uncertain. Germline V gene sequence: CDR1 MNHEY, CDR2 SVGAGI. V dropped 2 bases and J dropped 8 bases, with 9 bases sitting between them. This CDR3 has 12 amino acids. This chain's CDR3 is CASSYVGGGYTF. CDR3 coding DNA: TGTGCCAGCAGTTACGTGGGAGGCGGCTACACCTTC.

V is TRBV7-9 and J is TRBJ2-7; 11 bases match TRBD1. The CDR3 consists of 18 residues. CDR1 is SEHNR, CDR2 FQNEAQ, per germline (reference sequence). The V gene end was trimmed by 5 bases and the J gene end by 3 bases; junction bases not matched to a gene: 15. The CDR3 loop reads CASSTWTGGEATVYEQYF. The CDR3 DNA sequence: TGTGCCAGCAGCACGTGGACAGGGGGCGAAGCAACGGTCTACGAGCAGTACTTC.

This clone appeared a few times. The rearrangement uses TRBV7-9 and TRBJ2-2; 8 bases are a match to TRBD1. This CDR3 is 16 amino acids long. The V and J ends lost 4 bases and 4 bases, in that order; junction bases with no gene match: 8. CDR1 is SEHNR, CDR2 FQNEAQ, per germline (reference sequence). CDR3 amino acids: CASSSLQGAGTGELFF. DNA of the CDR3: TGTGCCAGCAGCTCCCTCCAGGGGGCAGGCACCGGGGAGCTGTTTTTT.

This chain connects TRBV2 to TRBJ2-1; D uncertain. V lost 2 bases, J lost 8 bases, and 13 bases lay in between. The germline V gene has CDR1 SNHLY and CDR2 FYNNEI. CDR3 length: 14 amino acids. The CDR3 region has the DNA TGTGCCAGCAGTGAATCTTTCCCTGGGGATGAGCAGTTCTTC. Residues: CASSESFPGDEQFF.

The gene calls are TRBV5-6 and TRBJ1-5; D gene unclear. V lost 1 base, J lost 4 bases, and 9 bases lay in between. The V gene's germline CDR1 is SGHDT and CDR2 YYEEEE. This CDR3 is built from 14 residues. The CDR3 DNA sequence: TGTGCCAGCAGCTTGAGGTCCTCTAATCAGCCCCAGCATTTT. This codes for CASSLRSSNQPQHF.

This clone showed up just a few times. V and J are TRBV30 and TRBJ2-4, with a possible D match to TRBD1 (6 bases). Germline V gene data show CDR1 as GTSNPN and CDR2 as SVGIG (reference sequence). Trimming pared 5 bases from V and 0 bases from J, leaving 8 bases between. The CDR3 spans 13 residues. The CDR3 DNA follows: TGTGCCTGGGGACAGATAGCCAAAAACATTCAGTACTTC. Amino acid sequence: CAWGQIAKNIQYF.

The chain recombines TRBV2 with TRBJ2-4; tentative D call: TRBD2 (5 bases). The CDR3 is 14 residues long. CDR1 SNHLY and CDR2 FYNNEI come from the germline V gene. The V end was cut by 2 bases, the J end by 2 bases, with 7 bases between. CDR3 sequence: CASSETGTKNIQYF. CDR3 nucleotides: TGTGCCAGCAGTGAAACGGGGACCAAAAACATTCAGTACTTC.

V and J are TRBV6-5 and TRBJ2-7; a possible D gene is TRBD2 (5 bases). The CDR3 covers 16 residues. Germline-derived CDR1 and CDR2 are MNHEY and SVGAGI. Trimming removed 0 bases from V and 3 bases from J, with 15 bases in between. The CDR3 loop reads CASSYSLRAWFYEQYF. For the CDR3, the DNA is TGTGCCAGCAGTTACTCGTTGCGGGCATGGTTCTACGAGCAGTACTTC.

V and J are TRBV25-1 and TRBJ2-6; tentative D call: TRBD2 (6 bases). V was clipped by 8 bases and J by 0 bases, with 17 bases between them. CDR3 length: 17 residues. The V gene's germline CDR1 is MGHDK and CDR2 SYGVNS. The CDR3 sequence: CASRGEDWVSGANVLTF. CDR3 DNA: TGTGCCAGCCGCGGGGAGGACTGGGTCTCTGGGGCCAACGTCCTGACTTTC. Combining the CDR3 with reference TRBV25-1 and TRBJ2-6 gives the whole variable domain EADIYQTPRYLVIGTGKKITLECSQTMGHDKMYWYQQDPGMELHLIHYSYGVNSTEKGDLSSESTVSRIRTEHFPLTLESARPSHTSQYLCASRGEDWVSGANVLTFGAGSRLTVL.

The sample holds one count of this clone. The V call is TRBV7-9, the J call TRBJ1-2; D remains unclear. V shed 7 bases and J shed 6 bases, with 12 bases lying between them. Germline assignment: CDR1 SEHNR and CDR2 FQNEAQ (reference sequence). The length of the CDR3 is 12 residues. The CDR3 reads CASNDPSNGYTF. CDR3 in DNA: TGTGCCAGCAACGATCCCAGTAATGGCTACACCTTC.

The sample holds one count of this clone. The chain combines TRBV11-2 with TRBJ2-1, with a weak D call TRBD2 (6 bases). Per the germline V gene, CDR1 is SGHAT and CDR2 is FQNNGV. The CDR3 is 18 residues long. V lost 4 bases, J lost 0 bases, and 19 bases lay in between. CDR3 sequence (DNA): TGTGCCAGCAGCTCACCCTTCCCCGGAGGGATCTCCTACAATGAGCAGTTCTTC. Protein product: CASSSPFPGGISYNEQFF.

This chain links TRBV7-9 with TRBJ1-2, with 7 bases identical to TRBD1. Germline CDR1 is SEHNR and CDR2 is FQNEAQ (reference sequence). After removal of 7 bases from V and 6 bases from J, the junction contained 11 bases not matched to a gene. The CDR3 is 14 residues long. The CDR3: CASTHGQDWNGYTF. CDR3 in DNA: TGTGCCAGCACCCATGGACAGGATTGGAATGGCTACACCTTC.

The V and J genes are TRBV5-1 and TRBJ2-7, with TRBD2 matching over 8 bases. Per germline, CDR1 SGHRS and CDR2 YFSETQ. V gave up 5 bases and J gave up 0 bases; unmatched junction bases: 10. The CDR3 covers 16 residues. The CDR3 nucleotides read TGCGCCAGCAGTCCTCGCCGGGGGGGCTCCTCCTACGAGCAGTACTTC. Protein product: CASSPRRGGSSYEQYF.

The CDR3 DNA reads TGTGCCAGCAGCCCCCACAATGAAAAACTGTTTTTT. Its protein product is CASSPHNEKLFF. The chain carries TRBV7-9 and TRBJ1-4; D remains unclear. The V and J ends lost 5 bases and 5 bases respectively, with 6 bases between them. The CDR3 extends over 12 amino acids. Germline loops: CDR1 SEHNR, CDR2 FQNEAQ (reference sequence).